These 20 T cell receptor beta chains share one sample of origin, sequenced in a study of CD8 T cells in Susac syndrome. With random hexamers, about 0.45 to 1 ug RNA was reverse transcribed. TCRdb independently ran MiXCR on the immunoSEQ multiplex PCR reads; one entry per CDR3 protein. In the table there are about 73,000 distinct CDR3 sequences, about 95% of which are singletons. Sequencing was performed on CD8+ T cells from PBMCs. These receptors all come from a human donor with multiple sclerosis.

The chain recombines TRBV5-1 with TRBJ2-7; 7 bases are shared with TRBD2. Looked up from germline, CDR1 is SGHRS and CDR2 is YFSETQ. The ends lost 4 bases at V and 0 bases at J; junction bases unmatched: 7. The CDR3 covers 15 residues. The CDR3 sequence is CASSIGRDSSYEQYF. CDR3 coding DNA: TGCGCCAGCAGCATAGGGAGGGATAGCTCCTACGAGCAGTACTTC.

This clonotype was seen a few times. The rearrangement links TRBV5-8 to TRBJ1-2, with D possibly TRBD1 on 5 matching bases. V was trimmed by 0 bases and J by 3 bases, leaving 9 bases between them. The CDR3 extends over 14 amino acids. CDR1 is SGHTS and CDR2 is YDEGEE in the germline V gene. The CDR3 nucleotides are TGTGCCAGCAGCTTGGATGGGGGTGACTATGGCTACACCTTC. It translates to CASSLDGGDYGYTF. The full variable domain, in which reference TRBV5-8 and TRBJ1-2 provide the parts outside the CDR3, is EAGVTQSPTHLIKTRGQQATLRCSPISGHTSVYWYQQALGLGLQFLLWYDEGEERNRGNFPPRFSGRQFPNYSSELNVNALELEDSALYLCASSLDGGDYGYTFGSGTRLTVV.

The chain's CDR3 is CASSLGVAGDEQYF. DNA of the CDR3: TGTGCCAGCAGCTTGGGGGTAGCGGGGGACGAGCAGTACTTC. The chain couples TRBV5-6 to TRBJ2-7; 9 positions match TRBD2. Germline V CDR1 and CDR2: SGHDT, YYEEEE. Germline trimming cut 0 bases from V and 5 bases from J; bases unmatched to any gene: 3. CDR3 size: 14 residues.

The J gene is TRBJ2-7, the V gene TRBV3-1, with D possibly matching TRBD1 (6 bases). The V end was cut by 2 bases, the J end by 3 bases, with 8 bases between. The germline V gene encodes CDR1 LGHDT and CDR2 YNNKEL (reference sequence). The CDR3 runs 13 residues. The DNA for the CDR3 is TGTGCCAGCAGCCAACGGACAGACTACGAGCAGTACTTC. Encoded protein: CASSQRTDYEQYF.

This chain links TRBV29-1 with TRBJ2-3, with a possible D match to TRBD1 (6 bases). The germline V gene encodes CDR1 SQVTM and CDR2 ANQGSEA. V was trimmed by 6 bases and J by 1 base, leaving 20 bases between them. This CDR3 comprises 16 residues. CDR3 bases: TGCAGCGTCCGACCTCTAGGGGGAATGGGCACAGATACGCAGTATTTT. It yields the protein CSVRPLGGMGTDTQYF.

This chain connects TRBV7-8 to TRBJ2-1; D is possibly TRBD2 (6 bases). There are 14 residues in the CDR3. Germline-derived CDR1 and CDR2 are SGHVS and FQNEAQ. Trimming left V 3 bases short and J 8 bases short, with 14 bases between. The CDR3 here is CASSLGLPSDEQFF. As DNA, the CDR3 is TGTGCCAGCAGCTTGGGACTCCCATCCGATGAGCAGTTCTTC.

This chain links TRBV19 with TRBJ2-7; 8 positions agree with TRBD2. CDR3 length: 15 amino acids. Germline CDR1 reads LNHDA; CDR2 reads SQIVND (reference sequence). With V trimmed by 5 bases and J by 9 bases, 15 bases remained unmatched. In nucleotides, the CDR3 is TGTGCCAGTAGTGCTAGCGGGCGACGGGAAGTAGTGCAGTACTTC. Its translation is CASSASGRREVVQYF.

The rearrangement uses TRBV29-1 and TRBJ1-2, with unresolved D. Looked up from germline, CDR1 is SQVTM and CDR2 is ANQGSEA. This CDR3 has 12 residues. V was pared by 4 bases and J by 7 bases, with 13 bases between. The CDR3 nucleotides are TGCAGCGTTGGGACGGGGATGGGTGGCTACACCTTC. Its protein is CSVGTGMGGYTF.

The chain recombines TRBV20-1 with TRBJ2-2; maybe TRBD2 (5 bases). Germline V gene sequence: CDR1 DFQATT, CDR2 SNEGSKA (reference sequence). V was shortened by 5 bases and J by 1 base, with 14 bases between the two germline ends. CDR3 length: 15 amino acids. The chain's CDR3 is CSAEGAHRNTGELFF. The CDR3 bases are TGCAGTGCTGAGGGCGCCCACAGGAACACCGGGGAGCTGTTTTTT.

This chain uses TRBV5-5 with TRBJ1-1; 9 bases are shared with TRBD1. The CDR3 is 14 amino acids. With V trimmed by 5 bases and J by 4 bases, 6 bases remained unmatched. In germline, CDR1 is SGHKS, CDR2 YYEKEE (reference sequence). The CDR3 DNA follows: TGTGCCAGCAGTCGAACAGGGGGCCCCACTGAAGCTTTCTTT. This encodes CASSRTGGPTEAFF. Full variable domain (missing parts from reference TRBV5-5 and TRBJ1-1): DAGVTQSPTHLIKTRGQQVTLRCSPISGHKSVSWYQQVLGQGPQFIFQYYEKEERGRGNFPDRFSARQFPNYSSELNVNALLLGDSALYLCASSRTGGPTEAFFGQGTRLTVV.

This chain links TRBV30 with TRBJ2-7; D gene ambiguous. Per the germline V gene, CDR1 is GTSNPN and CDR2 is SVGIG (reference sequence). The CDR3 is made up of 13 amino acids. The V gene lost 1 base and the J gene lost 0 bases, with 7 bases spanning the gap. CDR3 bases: TGTGCCTGGAGTGAAGGGCCCTCCTACGAGCAGTACTTC. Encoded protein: CAWSEGPSYEQYF.

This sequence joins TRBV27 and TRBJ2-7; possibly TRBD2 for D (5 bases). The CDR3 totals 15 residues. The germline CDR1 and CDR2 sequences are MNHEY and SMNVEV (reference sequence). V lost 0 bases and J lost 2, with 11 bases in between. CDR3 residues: CASSLSEEVPYEQYF. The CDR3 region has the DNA TGTGCCAGCAGTTTATCGGAGGAGGTGCCCTACGAGCAGTACTTC.

The CDR3 is CASSVGTGGSPLHF. CDR3 nucleotide sequence: TGTGCCAGCAGCGTCGGGACAGGGGGTTCACCCCTCCACTTT. V is TRBV7-9 and J is TRBJ1-6; 11 bases align to TRBD1. CDR1 and CDR2 (germline): SEHNR, FQNEAQ (reference sequence). The CDR3 length is 14 residues. Germline trimming cut 5 bases from V and 9 bases from J; bases unmatched to any gene: 3.

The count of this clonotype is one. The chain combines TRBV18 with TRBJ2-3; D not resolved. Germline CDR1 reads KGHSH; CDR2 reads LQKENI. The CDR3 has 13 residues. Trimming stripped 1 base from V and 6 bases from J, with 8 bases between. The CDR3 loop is CASSPLRWDTQYF. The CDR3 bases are TGTGCCAGCTCACCACTCAGGTGGGATACGCAGTATTTT.

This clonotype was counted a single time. The CDR3 DNA sequence: TGTGCCAGCAGCGTAGGACAAGAGACCCAGTACTTC. Translation: CASSVGQETQYF. This chain connects TRBV9 to TRBJ2-5; D not resolved. The V and J ends lost 0 bases and 2 bases respectively, with 2 bases between them. Germline V gene data show CDR1 as SGDLS and CDR2 as YYNGEE. The CDR3 has 12 residues.

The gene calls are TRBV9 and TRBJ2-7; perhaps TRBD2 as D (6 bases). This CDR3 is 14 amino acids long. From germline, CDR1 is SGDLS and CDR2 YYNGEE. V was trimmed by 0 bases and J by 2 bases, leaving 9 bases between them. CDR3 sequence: CASSVGGDAYEQYF. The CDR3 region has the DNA TGTGCCAGCAGCGTAGGCGGGGACGCCTACGAGCAGTACTTC. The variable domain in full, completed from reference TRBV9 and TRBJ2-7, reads DSGVTQTPKHLITATGQRVTLRCSPRSGDLSVYWYQQSLDQGLQFLIQYYNGEERAKGNILERFSAQQFPDLHSELNLSSLELGDSALYFCASSVGGDAYEQYFGPGTRLTVT.

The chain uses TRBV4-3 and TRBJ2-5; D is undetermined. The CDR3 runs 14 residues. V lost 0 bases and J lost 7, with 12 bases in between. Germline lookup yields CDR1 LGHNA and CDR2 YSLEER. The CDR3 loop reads CASSQETDEGTQYF. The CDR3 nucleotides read TGCGCCAGCAGCCAAGAAACAGACGAAGGGACCCAGTACTTC.

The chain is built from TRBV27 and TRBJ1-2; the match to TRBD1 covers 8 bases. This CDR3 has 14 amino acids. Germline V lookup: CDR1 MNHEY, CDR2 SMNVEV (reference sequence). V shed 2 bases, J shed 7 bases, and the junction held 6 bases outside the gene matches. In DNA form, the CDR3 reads TGTGCCAGCAGTTTAGGACAGGGATCGCGTGGCTACACCTTC. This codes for CASSLGQGSRGYTF.

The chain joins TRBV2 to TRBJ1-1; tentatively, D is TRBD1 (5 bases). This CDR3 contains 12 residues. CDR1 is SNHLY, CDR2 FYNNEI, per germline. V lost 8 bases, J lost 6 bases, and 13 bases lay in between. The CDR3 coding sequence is TGTGCCAGCTCCCCAGCGGGGGCTGAAGCTTTCTTT. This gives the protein CASSPAGAEAFF.

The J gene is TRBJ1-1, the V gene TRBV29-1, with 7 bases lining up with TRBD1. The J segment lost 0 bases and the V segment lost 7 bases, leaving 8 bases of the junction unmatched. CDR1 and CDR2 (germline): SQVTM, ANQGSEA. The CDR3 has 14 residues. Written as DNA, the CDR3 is TGCAGCGGTGGACAGGAGTACATGAACACTGAAGCTTTCTTT. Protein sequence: CSGGQEYMNTEAFF.